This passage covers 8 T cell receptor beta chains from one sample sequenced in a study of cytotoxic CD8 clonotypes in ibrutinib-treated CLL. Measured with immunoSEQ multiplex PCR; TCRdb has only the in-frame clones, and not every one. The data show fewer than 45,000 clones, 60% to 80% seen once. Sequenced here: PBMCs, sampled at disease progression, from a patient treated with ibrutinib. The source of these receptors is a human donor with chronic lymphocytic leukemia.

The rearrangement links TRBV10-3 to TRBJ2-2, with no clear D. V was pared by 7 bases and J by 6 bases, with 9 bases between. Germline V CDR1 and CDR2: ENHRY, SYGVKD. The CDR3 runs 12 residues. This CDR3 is CAINNGAGELFF. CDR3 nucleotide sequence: TGTGCCATCAATAATGGCGCCGGGGAGCTGTTTTTT.

The CDR3 DNA reads as TGTGCCAGCAGCCCCTACAGCTACAATGAGCAGTTCTTC. Encoded protein: CASSPYSYNEQFF. The chain has TRBV7-9 and TRBJ2-1; D uncertain. Between the trimmed V and J ends, which lost 5 bases and 3 bases, there was a span of 8 bases. This CDR3 contains 13 residues. The V gene's germline CDR1 is SEHNR and CDR2 FQNEAQ (reference sequence).

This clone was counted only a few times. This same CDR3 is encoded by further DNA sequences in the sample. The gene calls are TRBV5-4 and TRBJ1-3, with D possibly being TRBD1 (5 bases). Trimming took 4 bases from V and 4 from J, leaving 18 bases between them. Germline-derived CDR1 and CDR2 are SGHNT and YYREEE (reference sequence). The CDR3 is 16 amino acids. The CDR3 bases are TGTGCCAGCAGCCCGTTACAGGAGAAAGGAGGAAACACCATATATTTT. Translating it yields CASSPLQEKGGNTIYF.

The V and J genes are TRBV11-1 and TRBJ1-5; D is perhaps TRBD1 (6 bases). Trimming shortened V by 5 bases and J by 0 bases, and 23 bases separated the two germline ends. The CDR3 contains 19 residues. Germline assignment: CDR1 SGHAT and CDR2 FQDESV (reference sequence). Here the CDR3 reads CASSPFDRPPHYSNQPQHF. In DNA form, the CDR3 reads TGTGCCAGCAGCCCATTCGACAGGCCACCCCATTATAGCAATCAGCCCCAGCATTTT.

CDR3 protein: CASSRTTHYGYTF. CDR3 in DNA: TGTGCCAGTAGTCGGACCACCCACTATGGCTACACCTTC. The gene calls are TRBV19 and TRBJ1-2; D gene ambiguous. Trimming took off 5 bases at V and 3 bases at J, with 10 bases between the two ends. The CDR3 consists of 13 residues. CDR1 and CDR2 from the germline V gene are LNHDA and SQIVND (reference sequence).

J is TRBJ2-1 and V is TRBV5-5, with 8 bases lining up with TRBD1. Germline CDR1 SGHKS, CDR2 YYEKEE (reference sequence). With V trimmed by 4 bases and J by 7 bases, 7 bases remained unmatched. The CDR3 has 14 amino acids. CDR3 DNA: TGTGCCAGCAGCATTCGACAGGGGACAAATGAGCAGTTCTTC. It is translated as CASSIRQGTNEQFF.

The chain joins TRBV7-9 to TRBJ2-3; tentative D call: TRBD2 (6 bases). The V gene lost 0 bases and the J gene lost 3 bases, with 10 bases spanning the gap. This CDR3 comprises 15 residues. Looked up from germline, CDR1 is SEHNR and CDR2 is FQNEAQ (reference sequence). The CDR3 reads CASSLALGGTDTQYF. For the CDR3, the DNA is TGTGCCAGCAGCTTAGCTCTGGGGGGTACAGATACGCAGTATTTT.

The CDR3 DNA sequence: TGTGCTAGTGGTTTGGTATCTACCAGGGGTCAGCCCCAGCATTTT. It codes for CASGLVSTRGQPQHF. The rearrangement uses TRBV12-5 and TRBJ1-5; tentatively, D is TRBD1 (6 bases). Germline V gene data show CDR1 as LGHNT and CDR2 as FRNRAP. This CDR3 is 15 amino acids long. Between the trimmed V and J ends, which lost 0 bases and 6 bases, there was a span of 12 bases.